The entry that follows covers one T cell receptor (beta chain) sequence. The data derive from a study of blood T cell repertoires in COVID-19. This CDR3 has 16 amino acids. Germline assignment: CDR1 SNHLY and CDR2 FYNNEI. The germline V and J ends were trimmed by 5 bases and 4 bases, with 18 bases remaining between them. Only in-frame clones appear in the TCRdb table, and some are missing; sequencing was by immunoSEQ multiplex PCR. The sample includes approximately 300,000 clones, about 90% of them seen just once. The sequencing sample was made of peripheral blood. The chain recombines TRBV2 with TRBJ1-5; unclear D gene. The sequence was obtained from a woman in her forties or fifties who had recovered from COVID-19. The CDR3 DNA follows: TGTGCCAGCAGTCCCCCACGGCGCGGGCTGAATCAGCCCCAGCATTTT. Translating gives CASSPPRRGLNQPQHF.